The rows below give T cell receptor beta chains drawn from one sample of a study of T-cell reconstitution after alpha-beta-depleted transplantation in children. TCRdb called the PCR reads again in MiXCR, with one record for every CDR3 protein. Here the sample spans about 360,000 distinct CDR3 sequences, roughly 13% being singletons. The sequenced sample was PBMCs, obtained from the stem cell graft. The receptor set was obtained from a human donor who donated a stem cell graft to a child with Fanconi anemia. CDR3s include the opening cysteine and the closing phenylalanine or tryptophan. The order of the fields is clone size, J gene, V gene, D gene, CDR3 protein, CDR3 DNA. D genes are given only for firm matches. Clone size is given for some rows only: seen once, a few or many times, or a class if the clone is expanded.

clone_size: NA; j_call: TRBJ1-1; v_call: TRBV29-1; d_call: NA; cdr3_aa: CSVDSRNTEAFF; cdr3_nt: TGCAGCGTGGACAGTAGGAACACTGAAGCTTTCTTT
clone_size: NA; j_call: TRBJ2-1; v_call: TRBV5-1; d_call: NA; cdr3_aa: CASSLGARSNEQFF; cdr3_nt: TGCGCCAGCAGCTTGGGGGCCAGGAGCAATGAGCAGTTCTTC
clone_size: few; j_call: TRBJ2-7; v_call: TRBV5-1; d_call: NA; cdr3_aa: CASRLVREGSYEQYF; cdr3_nt: TGCGCCAGCAGACTCGTGAGAGAGGGGTCCTACGAGCAGTACTTC
clone_size: few; j_call: TRBJ1-6; v_call: TRBV5-5; d_call: NA; cdr3_aa: CASSLIFFQSPLHF; cdr3_nt: TGTGCCAGCAGCTTGATCTTTTTCCAATCCCCCCTCCACTTT
clone_size: few; j_call: TRBJ2-7; v_call: TRBV20-1; d_call: TRBD1; cdr3_aa: CSASRTGRAYEQYF; cdr3_nt: TGCAGTGCTAGCCGGACAGGCCGGGCCTACGAGCAGTACTTC
clone_size: few; j_call: TRBJ1-1; v_call: TRBV28; d_call: NA; cdr3_aa: CASSSHYEAFF; cdr3_nt: TGTGCCAGCAGTTCCCACTATGAAGCTTTCTTT
clone_size: NA; j_call: TRBJ2-1; v_call: TRBV20-1; d_call: NA; cdr3_aa: CSARAFSGGRSSYNEQFF; cdr3_nt: TGCAGTGCTAGAGCTTTTAGTGGGGGGCGGAGCTCCTACAATGAGCAGTTCTTC
clone_size: many; j_call: TRBJ2-5; v_call: TRBV27; d_call: TRBD2; cdr3_aa: CASGRLAGGRGETQYF; cdr3_nt: TGTGCCAGCGGGCGGCTAGCGGGGGGGCGAGGGGAGACCCAGTACTTC
clone_size: many; j_call: TRBJ1-1; v_call: TRBV10-3; d_call: NA; cdr3_aa: CAISESKGAAFF; cdr3_nt: TGTGCCATCAGTGAGTCTAAGGGTGCAGCTTTCTTT
clone_size: NA; j_call: TRBJ1-3; v_call: TRBV15; d_call: NA; cdr3_aa: CATSIGQPGNTIYF; cdr3_nt: TGTGCCACCAGCATTGGACAGCCTGGAAACACCATATATTTT
clone_size: few; j_call: TRBJ1-2; v_call: TRBV21-1; d_call: NA; cdr3_aa: CASSKTKNYGYTF; cdr3_nt: TGTGCCAGCAGCAAGACGAAGAACTATGGCTACACCTTC
clone_size: few; j_call: TRBJ2-3; v_call: TRBV7-2; d_call: NA; cdr3_aa: CASSLVVSSTDTQYF; cdr3_nt: TGTGCCAGCAGCTTAGTAGTTTCTAGCACAGATACGCAGTATTTT
clone_size: NA; j_call: TRBJ1-3; v_call: TRBV9; d_call: NA; cdr3_aa: CASSATDRYSGNTIYF; cdr3_nt: TGTGCCAGCAGCGCCACTGACCGTTACTCTGGAAACACCATATATTTT
clone_size: many; j_call: TRBJ2-1; v_call: TRBV10-3; d_call: NA; cdr3_aa: CAISADLSYNEQFF; cdr3_nt: TGTGCCATCAGTGCTGACCTTTCCTACAATGAGCAGTTCTTC
clone_size: many; j_call: TRBJ2-1; v_call: TRBV12-3/TRBV12-4; d_call: NA; cdr3_aa: CASSLGTSGSEQFF; cdr3_nt: TGTGCCAGCAGTTTGGGGACTTCAGGAAGTGAGCAGTTCTTC
clone_size: NA; j_call: TRBJ2-5; v_call: TRBV4-1; d_call: NA; cdr3_aa: CASTQASGLRETQYF; cdr3_nt: TGCGCCAGCACCCAAGCATCAGGGCTGAGGGAGACCCAGTACTTC
clone_size: NA; j_call: TRBJ2-1; v_call: TRBV29-1; d_call: TRBD2; cdr3_aa: CSTGTTPFNEQFF; cdr3_nt: TGCAGCACCGGGACTACCCCATTCAATGAGCAGTTCTTC
clone_size: NA; j_call: TRBJ2-2; v_call: TRBV12-3/TRBV12-4; d_call: TRBD1; cdr3_aa: CASSLLQGAGTGELFF; cdr3_nt: TGTGCCAGCAGTCTGTTACAGGGGGCGGGCACCGGGGAGCTGTTTTTT
clone_size: NA; j_call: TRBJ2-1; v_call: TRBV7-9; d_call: NA; cdr3_aa: CASSPRGAPYNEQFF; cdr3_nt: TGTGCCAGCAGCCCCCGGGGGGCTCCCTACAATGAGCAGTTCTTC
clone_size: NA; j_call: TRBJ2-3; v_call: TRBV5-1; d_call: TRBD1; cdr3_aa: CASSFGHRTGFSSTDTQYF; cdr3_nt: TGCGCCAGCAGCTTCGGACACCGGACAGGCTTTTCTAGCACAGATACGCAGTATTTT
clone_size: NA; j_call: TRBJ1-4; v_call: TRBV5-1; d_call: NA; cdr3_aa: CASSTTATNEKLFF; cdr3_nt: TGCGCCAGCAGTACGACAGCAACTAATGAAAAACTGTTTTTT
clone_size: many; j_call: TRBJ2-3; v_call: TRBV5-6; d_call: NA; cdr3_aa: CASSLAGGGADTQYF; cdr3_nt: TGTGCCAGCAGCTTGGCCGGAGGGGGGGCAGATACGCAGTATTTT
clone_size: many; j_call: TRBJ1-2; v_call: TRBV5-1; d_call: TRBD1; cdr3_aa: CASSWDSYGYTF; cdr3_nt: TGCGCCAGCAGCTGGGACAGCTATGGCTACACCTTC
clone_size: many; j_call: TRBJ1-5; v_call: TRBV5-6; d_call: NA; cdr3_aa: CASSLSRGSNQPQHF; cdr3_nt: TGTGCCAGCAGCTTGAGCAGGGGAAGCAATCAGCCCCAGCATTTT
clone_size: few; j_call: TRBJ2-1; v_call: TRBV20-1; d_call: TRBD1; cdr3_aa: CSARGSGGSSYNEQFF; cdr3_nt: TGCAGCGCCAGGGGCTCAGGGGGCAGCTCCTACAATGAGCAGTTCTTC
clone_size: NA; j_call: TRBJ2-6; v_call: TRBV6-2/TRBV6-3; d_call: NA; cdr3_aa: CASSKDSALSGANVLTF; cdr3_nt: TGTGCCAGCAGCAAGGACAGCGCACTCTCTGGGGCCAACGTCCTGACTTTC
clone_size: few; j_call: TRBJ2-7; v_call: TRBV5-6; d_call: NA; cdr3_aa: CASSDYSYEQYF; cdr3_nt: TGTGCCAGCAGCGATTACTCCTACGAGCAGTACTTC